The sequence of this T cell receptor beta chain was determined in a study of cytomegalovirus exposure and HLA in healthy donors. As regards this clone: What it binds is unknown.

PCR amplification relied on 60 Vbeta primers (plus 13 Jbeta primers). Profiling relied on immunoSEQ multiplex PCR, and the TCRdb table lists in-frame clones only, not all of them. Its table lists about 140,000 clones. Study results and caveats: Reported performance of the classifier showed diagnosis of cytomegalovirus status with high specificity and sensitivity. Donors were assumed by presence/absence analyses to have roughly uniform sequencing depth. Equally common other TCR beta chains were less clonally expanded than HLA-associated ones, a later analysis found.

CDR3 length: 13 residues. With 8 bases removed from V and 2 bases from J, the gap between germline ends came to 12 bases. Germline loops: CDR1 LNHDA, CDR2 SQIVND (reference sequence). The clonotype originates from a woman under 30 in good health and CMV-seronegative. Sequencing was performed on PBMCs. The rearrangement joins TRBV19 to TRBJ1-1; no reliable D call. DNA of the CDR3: TGTGCCAGTGCTAGGCAGCTCAACACTGAAGCTTTCTTT. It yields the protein CASARQLNTEAFF.